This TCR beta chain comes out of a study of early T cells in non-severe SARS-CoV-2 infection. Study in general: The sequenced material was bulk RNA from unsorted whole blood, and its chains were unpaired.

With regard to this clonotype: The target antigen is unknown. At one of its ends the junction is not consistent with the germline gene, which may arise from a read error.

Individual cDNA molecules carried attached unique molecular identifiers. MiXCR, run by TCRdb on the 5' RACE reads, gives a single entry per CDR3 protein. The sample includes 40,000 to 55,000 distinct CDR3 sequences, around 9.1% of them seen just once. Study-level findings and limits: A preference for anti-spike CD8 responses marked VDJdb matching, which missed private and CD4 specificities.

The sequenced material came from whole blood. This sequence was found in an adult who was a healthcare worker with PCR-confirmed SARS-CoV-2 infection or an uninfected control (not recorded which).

For the CDR3, the DNA is TGCTTGGGGACTAGCGCAAGGGATGAGCAGTTCTTC. It yields the protein CLGTSARDEQFF. V usage is TRBV7-9 and J usage is TRBJ2-1, with TRBD2 identical over 10 bases. CDR3 length equals 12 residues. Germline CDR1 and CDR2: SEHNR and FQNEAQ (reference sequence).